This TCR beta chain was identified during a study of T-cell memory formation after mild COVID-19. The CDR3 loop spans 15 amino acids. CDR1 is GTSNPN and CDR2 is SVGIG in the germline V gene (reference sequence). Deletions cut 0 bases from V and 4 bases from J, with 15 bases between. Study outcomes and limitations: Mainly in CM and EM were contracting CD4+ clones; CD8+ were in EMRA.

This clonotype turned up a few times. Antigen unknown. TCRdb re-analysed the 5' RACE reads in MiXCR, keeping a single row per CDR3 protein. Here the sample spans 450,000 or so distinct CDR3 sequences, around a quarter being singletons. The chain links TRBV30 to TRBJ1-1; weak D call: TRBD1 (5 bases). The receptor's source is an adult woman who had mild COVID-19 (a few samples of this study predate the infection). Cell type and time point are not known. The sample was PBMCs or a T cell subset sorted from them (not recorded which). CDR3 nucleotide sequence: TGTGCCTGGAGTGTCCTGGGGGGGGATGGCACTGAAGCTTTCTTT. Its translation: CAWSVLGGDGTEAFF. Together with reference TRBV30 and TRBJ1-1, the CDR3 gives the full variable domain: SQTIHQWPATLVQPVGSPLSLECTVEGTSNPNLYWYRQAAGRGLQLLFYSVGIGQISSEVPQNLSASRPQDRQFILSSKKLLLSDSGFYLCAWSVLGGDGTEAFFGQGTRLTVV.